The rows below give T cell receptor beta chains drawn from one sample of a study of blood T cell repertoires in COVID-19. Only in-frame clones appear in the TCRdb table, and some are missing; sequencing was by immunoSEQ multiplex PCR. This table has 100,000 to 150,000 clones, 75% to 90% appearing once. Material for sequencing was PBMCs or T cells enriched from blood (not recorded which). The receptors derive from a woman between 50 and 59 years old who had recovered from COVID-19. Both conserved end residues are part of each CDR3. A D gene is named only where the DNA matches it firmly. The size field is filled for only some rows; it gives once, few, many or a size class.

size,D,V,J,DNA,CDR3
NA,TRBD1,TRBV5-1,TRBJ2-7,TGCGCCAGCAGCTTGGCCAGGGGGCCGTACGAGCAGTACTTC,CASSLARGPYEQYF
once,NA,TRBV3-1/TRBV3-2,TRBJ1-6,TGTGCCAGCAGCCAAGTGCAGCCACGGGGATCACCCCTCCACTTT,CASSQVQPRGSPLHF
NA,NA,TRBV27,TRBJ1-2,TGTGCCAGCAGTTCGACAGTAGGAGGCTACACCTTC,CASSSTVGGYTF
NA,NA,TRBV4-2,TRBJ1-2,TGTGCCAGCAGCCATGGTGCAGAAGACTATGGCTACACCTTC,CASSHGAEDYGYTF
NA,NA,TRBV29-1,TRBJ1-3,TGCAGCGCGGTTCGTTCTGGAAACACCATATATTTT,CSAVRSGNTIYF
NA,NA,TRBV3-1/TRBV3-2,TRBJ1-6,TGTGCCAGCAGCCTAAGATTAGTGACAGGCTGGAATTCACCCCTCCACTTT,CASSLRLVTGWNSPLHF
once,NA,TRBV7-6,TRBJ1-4,TGTGCCAGCAGCCGCCGACACGTGGGGCCTGCAACTAATGAAAAACTGTTTTTT,CASSRRHVGPATNEKLFF
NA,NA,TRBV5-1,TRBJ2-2,TGCGCCAGCAGCTTGAGTTCAGGGTCCGGGGAGCTGTTTTTT,CASSLSSGSGELFF
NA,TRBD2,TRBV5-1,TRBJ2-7,TGCGCCAGCACCTCGATTTCGGGGGGGAACTACGAGCAGTACTTC,CASTSISGGNYEQYF
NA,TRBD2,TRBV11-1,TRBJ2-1,TGTGCCAGCAGCGGGAGGACTAGCGGGGGGGCGGATGAGCAGTTCTTC,CASSGRTSGGADEQFF
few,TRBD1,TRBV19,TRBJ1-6,TGTGCCAGTAGCCTGGGACAGAGCTATAATTCACCCCTCCACTTT,CASSLGQSYNSPLHF
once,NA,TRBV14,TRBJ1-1,TGTGCCAGCAGCTGGAGTATGAACACTGAAGCTTTCTTT,CASSWSMNTEAFF
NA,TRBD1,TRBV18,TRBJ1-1,TGTGCCAGCTCACCCCTCGCAGGGGGCTTTACTGAAGCTTTCTTT,CASSPLAGGFTEAFF
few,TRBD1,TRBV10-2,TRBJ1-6,TGCGCCAGTCAAACGGGTGGGGACAGAAGTTCACCCCTCCACTTT,CASQTGGDRSSPLHF
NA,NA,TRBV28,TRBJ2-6,TGTGCCAGCAGGAGCCCGGACAGATGGGCCAACGTCCTGACTTTC,CASRSPDRWANVLTF
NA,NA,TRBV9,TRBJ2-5,TGTGCCAGCAGCCCAGGGGGGACTAGTCCCCAAGAGACCCAGTACTTC,CASSPGGTSPQETQYF
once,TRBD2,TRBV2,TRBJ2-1,TGTGCCAGCAGCCCGACTAGCGGGGGGAGGGGAGAGCAGTTCTTC,CASSPTSGGRGEQFF
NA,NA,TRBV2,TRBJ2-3,TGTGCCAGCCGAGGGAGAGTCACAGATACGCAGTATTTT,CASRGRVTDTQYF
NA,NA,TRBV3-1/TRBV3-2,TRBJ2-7,TGTGCCAGCAGCGGGGGGTTGAGGGAGCAGTACTTC,CASSGGLREQYF
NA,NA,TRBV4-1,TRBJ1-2,TGCGCCAGCAGCCAACTCTTTCTTGGGCACTATGGCTACACCTTC,CASSQLFLGHYGYTF
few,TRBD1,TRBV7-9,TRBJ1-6,TGTGCCAGCAGCCCCCGGACAGGTTTAGAGTTTCACTTT,CASSPRTGLEFHF
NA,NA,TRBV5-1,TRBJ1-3,TGCGCCAGCAGCTTCCCCGAGGCTGGAAACACCATATATTTT,CASSFPEAGNTIYF
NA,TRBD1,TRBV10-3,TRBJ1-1,TGTGCCATCAGTGTAGGGCAGGGGGGAACTGAAGCTTTCTTT,CAISVGQGGTEAFF
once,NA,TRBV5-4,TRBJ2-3,TGTGCCAGCAGCTTGAGCCTTGCTAGCACAGATACGCAGTATTTT,CASSLSLASTDTQYF
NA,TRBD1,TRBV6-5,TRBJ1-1,TGTGCCAGCAGCCGACAGGGGCGGAACACTGAAGCTTTCTTT,CASSRQGRNTEAFF
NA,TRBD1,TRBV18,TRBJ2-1,TGTGCCAGCTCACCCACGGACAGGGGACGGGAGCAGTTCTTC,CASSPTDRGREQFF
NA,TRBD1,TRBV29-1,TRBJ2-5,TGCAGCGTTGCCCCGACAGGGTATGAGACAGAGACCCAGTACTTC,CSVAPTGYETETQYF
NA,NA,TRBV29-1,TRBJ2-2,TGCAGCGTTGAGGGGGCTCTCACCGGGGAGCTGTTTTTT,CSVEGALTGELFF
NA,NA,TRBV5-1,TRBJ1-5,TGCGCCAGCAGCTTAGAAGGGGCCGGCAATCAGCCCCAGCATTTT,CASSLEGAGNQPQHF
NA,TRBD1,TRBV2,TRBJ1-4,TGTGCCAGCAGTCTGGACAGGGGAAATGAAAAACTGTTTTTT,CASSLDRGNEKLFF
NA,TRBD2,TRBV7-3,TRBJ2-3,TGTGCCAGCAGCTCCCCGGGACTAGTAACAAATACGCAGTATTTT,CASSSPGLVTNTQYF
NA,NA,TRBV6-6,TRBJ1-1,TGTGCCAGCACCCACAGCGGGGCGGGAGCTTTCTTT,CASTHSGAGAFF
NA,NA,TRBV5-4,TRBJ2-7,TGTGCCAGCAGTCTGGAGCACGAGCAGTACTTC,CASSLEHEQYF